This entry lists 10 T cell receptor beta chains sequenced from one sample in a study of brain T cells in children with intractable seizures. The time point here: blood from clinic visit 5 months post-surgery; TSC patient then seizure free. Using immunoSEQ multiplex PCR, the repertoire was profiled, and TCRdb retains in-frame clones only, with some absent. Seen here are hundreds of thousands of clones, approximately 93% observed once, and the top ten hold under 7%. The sample here was peripheral blood, taken 4 to 5 months after surgery. These receptors were obtained from a boy in the first two years of life with tuberous sclerosis and intractable seizures.

About this clone: In the same sample, other DNA sequences code for this CDR3. This chain uses TRBV9 with TRBJ2-3, with D uncertain. Germline-derived CDR1 and CDR2 are SGDLS and YYNGEE. V lost 2 bases, J lost 0 bases, and 7 bases lay in between. CDR3 length equals 14 residues. DNA of the CDR3: TGTGCCAGCAGCGTGGGCGGTAGCACAGATACGCAGTATTTT. Amino acid sequence: CASSVGGSTDTQYF.

The rearrangement uses TRBV5-4 and TRBJ1-3; perhaps TRBD1 as D (6 bases). The CDR3 loop spans 16 amino acids. Trimming shortened V by 4 bases and J by 2 bases, and 16 bases separated the two germline ends. CDR1 and CDR2 (germline): SGHNT, YYREEE (reference sequence). CDR3 amino acids: CASSRGGGRAGNTIYF. For the CDR3, the DNA is TGTGCCAGCAGCCGCGGGGGGGGCAGGGCTGGAAACACCATATATTTT.

The chain joins TRBV6-5 to TRBJ2-4; 8 positions agree with TRBD1. The germline V gene has CDR1 MNHEY and CDR2 SVGAGI. With 9 bases clipped from V and 0 bases from J, the junction kept 4 bases outside the gene matches. CDR3 length: 14 amino acids. Here the CDR3 DNA reads TGTGCCAGTACAGGGGGTCTAGCCAAAAACATTCAGTACTTC. Its protein product is CASTGGLAKNIQYF.

The V call is TRBV28, the J call TRBJ1-2, with a possible D match to TRBD1 (6 bases). Trimming left V 6 bases short and J 6 bases short, with 23 bases between. Germline CDR1 is MDHEN and CDR2 is SYDVKM. CDR3 length: 16 residues. This chain's CDR3 is CASRLPFRAGTNGYTF. The CDR3 DNA reads as TGTGCCAGCAGATTGCCTTTTCGGGCCGGGACAAATGGCTACACCTTC.

This chain connects TRBV10-3 to TRBJ1-2; 10 bases align to TRBD1. Germline V lookup: CDR1 ENHRY, CDR2 SYGVKD. The trim removed 6 bases at V and 3 bases at J, leaving 1 base unmatched. This CDR3 region has 13 residues. The CDR3 here is CAISGQGDYGYTF. CDR3 nucleotides: TGTGCCATCAGCGGACAGGGGGACTATGGCTACACCTTC.

The chain joins TRBV4-2 to TRBJ1-2; perhaps TRBD1 as D (5 bases). Deletions cut 0 bases from V and 4 bases from J, with 9 bases between. The CDR3 contains 14 residues. The germline V gene has CDR1 LGHNA and CDR2 YNFKEQ. CDR3 region: CASSQDVTAYGYTF. The DNA for the CDR3 is TGTGCCAGCAGCCAAGATGTGACAGCCTATGGCTACACCTTC.

The chain carries TRBV13 and TRBJ2-3, with D possibly being TRBD2 (5 bases). This CDR3 is built from 14 residues. V was trimmed by 0 bases and J by 6 bases, leaving 10 bases between them. Germline V gene data show CDR1 as PRHDT and CDR2 as FYEKMQ (reference sequence). CDR3 sequence reads: CASSLGTSGDTQYF. The CDR3 DNA follows: TGTGCCAGCAGCTTAGGGACTTCGGGGGATACGCAGTATTTT.

The chain joins TRBV27 to TRBJ2-2, with D hard to call. The CDR3 loop spans 13 amino acids. Trimming shortened V by 2 bases and J by 5 bases, and 6 bases separated the two germline ends. Germline CDR1 and CDR2: MNHEY and SMNVEV (reference sequence). CDR3 in amino acids: CASSLPSTGELFF. The CDR3 DNA follows: TGTGCCAGCAGTTTACCTTCTACCGGGGAGCTGTTTTTT.

J is TRBJ2-5 and V is TRBV7-8; 8 positions match TRBD2. Germline assignment: CDR1 SGHVS and CDR2 FQNEAQ. The CDR3 consists of 16 residues. Trimming at V came to 1 base and at J to 1 base, leaving 5 bases not matched to a gene. DNA of the CDR3: TGTGCCAGCAGCTTAGAGGAGCGGGAGATCCAAGAGACCCAGTACTTC. It yields the protein CASSLEEREIQETQYF. Complete variable domain (other parts from reference TRBV7-8 and TRBJ2-5): GAGVSQSPRYKVAKRGQDVALRCDPISGHVSLFWYQQALGQGPEFLTYFQNEAQLDKSGLPSDRFFAERPEGSVSTLKIQRTQQEDSAVYLCASSLEEREIQETQYFGPGTRLLVL.

The chain couples TRBV6-5 to TRBJ2-3; TRBD1 is a possible D gene (8 bases). Trimming shortened V by 8 bases and J by 0 bases, and 15 bases separated the two germline ends. Germline V gene lookup returns CDR1 MNHEY and CDR2 SVGAGI. The length of the CDR3 is 15 residues. CDR3 nucleotides: TGTGCCAGCCAATACAGGGGGGGGAGCACAGATACGCAGTATTTT. Translated: CASQYRGGSTDTQYF.